Below, 5 T cell receptor beta chains from the same sample are listed, as sequenced in a study of shared clonotypes between healthy human individuals. The method was immunoSEQ multiplex PCR; TCRdb's version includes in-frame clones alone and lacks a portion of them. The data hold a few million clones, with around nine tenths observed a single time. Sequencing used naive CD4+ T cells sorted from blood. Sample subset: CD45RA+ positively selected. The source of these receptors is a man between 18 and 35 years old in good health.

The rearrangement links TRBV5-6 to TRBJ2-4; 16 nucleotides align to TRBD2. The V gene end was trimmed by 4 bases and the J gene end by 1 base; junction bases not matched to a gene: 5. There are 18 residues in the CDR3. The germline CDR1 and CDR2 sequences are SGHDT and YYEEEE. In DNA, the CDR3 is TGTGCCAGCAGCCGGGGACTAGCGGGGGGGCCGGCCAAAAACATTCAGTACTTC. This codes for CASSRGLAGGPAKNIQYF.

The V and J genes are TRBV6-5 and TRBJ2-3; D uncertain. CDR3 length: 12 residues. The V gene lost 10 bases and the J gene lost 3 bases, with 11 bases spanning the gap. Germline V lookup: CDR1 MNHEY, CDR2 SVGAGI. The CDR3 sequence is CATSDGTDTQYF. The CDR3 bases are TGTGCCACCTCGGATGGGACAGATACGCAGTATTTT.

The chain combines TRBV5-1 with TRBJ2-3; D assignment may be TRBD1 or TRBD2 (5 bases each). Trimming left V 3 bases short and J 4 bases short, with 9 bases between. Germline CDR1 reads SGHRS; CDR2 reads YFSETQ. The CDR3 is 13 residues long. The CDR3 sequence is CASSSGAADTQYF. The CDR3 DNA sequence: TGCGCCAGCAGCTCCGGGGCCGCAGATACGCAGTATTTT. The whole variable domain, remainder taken from reference TRBV5-1 and TRBJ2-3, is KAGVTQTPRYLIKTRGQQVTLSCSPISGHRSVSWYQQTPGQGLQFLFEYFSETQRNKGNFPGRFSGRQFSNSRSEMNVSTLELGDSALYLCASSSGAADTQYFGPGTRLTVL.

V is TRBV7-9 and J is TRBJ2-3; a possible D gene is TRBD2 (5 bases). In germline, CDR1 is SEHNR, CDR2 FQNEAQ (reference sequence). The V gene lost 7 bases and the J gene lost 0 bases, with 17 bases spanning the gap. This CDR3 region has 16 residues. This CDR3 is CASTQWTGTSTDTQYF. In DNA form, the CDR3 reads TGTGCCAGCACCCAATGGACTGGAACTAGCACAGATACGCAGTATTTT.

The rearrangement uses TRBV6-5 and TRBJ1-4; possible D gene TRBD1, 6 bases. Germline-derived CDR1 and CDR2 are MNHEY and SVGAGI. The V end lost 2 bases, the J end lost 6 bases, and 16 bases lay between the germline ends. The CDR3 runs 16 residues. The DNA of the CDR3 is TGTGCCAGCAGTTACGAAAACAGGGCCCCTTATGAAAAACTGTTTTTT. As protein: CASSYENRAPYEKLFF.